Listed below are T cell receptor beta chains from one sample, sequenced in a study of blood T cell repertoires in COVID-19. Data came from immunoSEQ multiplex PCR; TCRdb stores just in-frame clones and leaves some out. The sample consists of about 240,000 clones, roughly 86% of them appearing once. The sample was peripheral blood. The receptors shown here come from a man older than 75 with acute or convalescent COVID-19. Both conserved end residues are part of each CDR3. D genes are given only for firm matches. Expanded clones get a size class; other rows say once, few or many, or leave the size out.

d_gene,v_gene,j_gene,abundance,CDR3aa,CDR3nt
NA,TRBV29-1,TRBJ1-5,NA,CSVGGGRGQPQHF,TGCAGCGTTGGCGGGGGGAGAGGCCAGCCCCAGCATTTT
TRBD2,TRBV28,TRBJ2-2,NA,CASSSPGLAGSNTGELFF,TGTGCCAGCAGTTCCCCCGGACTAGCGGGATCGAACACCGGGGAGCTGTTTTTT
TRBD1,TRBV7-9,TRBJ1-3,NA,CASSLAGTGGFGNTIYF,TGTGCCAGCAGCTTAGCGGGGACAGGAGGGTTTGGAAACACCATATATTTT
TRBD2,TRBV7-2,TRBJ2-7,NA,CASSSSGGVSEQYF,TGTGCCAGCAGCTCTAGCGGGGGGGTAAGCGAGCAGTACTTC
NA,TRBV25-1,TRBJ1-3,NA,CASGIGGTIYF,TGTGCCAGCGGTATAGGGGGAACCATATATTTT
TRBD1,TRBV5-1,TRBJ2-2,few,CASSTGATNTGELFF,TGCGCCAGCAGCACAGGGGCTACGAACACCGGGGAGCTGTTTTTT
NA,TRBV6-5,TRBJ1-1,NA,CASSYSTSPGRSEAFF,TGTGCCAGCAGTTACTCCACAAGCCCCGGGAGGTCGGAAGCTTTCTTT
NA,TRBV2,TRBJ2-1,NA,CASSDFVVAAYNEQFF,TGTGCCAGCAGTGATTTTGTGGTAGCGGCCTACAATGAGCAGTTCTTC
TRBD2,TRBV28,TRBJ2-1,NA,CASSFGGSSYNEQFF,TGTGCCAGCAGTTTCGGCGGGAGTTCCTACAATGAGCAGTTCTTC
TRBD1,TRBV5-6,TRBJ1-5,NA,CASSSDRGSQPQHF,TGTGCCAGCAGCTCCGACAGGGGATCGCAGCCCCAGCATTTT
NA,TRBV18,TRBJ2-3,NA,CASSPPSADTQYF,TGTGCCAGCTCACCACCTTCAGCAGATACGCAGTATTTT
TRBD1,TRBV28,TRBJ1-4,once,CASSFRGQGMVNEKLFF,TGTGCCAGCAGTTTTAGGGGGCAGGGGATGGTTAATGAAAAACTGTTTTTT
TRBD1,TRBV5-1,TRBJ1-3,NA,CASSSGQGATGNTIYF,TGCGCCAGCAGCTCGGGACAGGGGGCGACAGGAAACACCATATATTTT
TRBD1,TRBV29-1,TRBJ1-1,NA,CSVEGTAVGTEAFF,TGCAGCGTTGAGGGGACAGCCGTGGGCACTGAAGCTTTCTTT
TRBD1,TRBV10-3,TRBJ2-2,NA,CAIRSSRGQTYTGELFF,TGTGCCATCCGATCGTCCCGGGGACAGACTTACACCGGGGAGCTGTTTTTT
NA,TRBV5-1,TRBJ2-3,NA,CASMGTPPRDTQYF,TGCGCCAGCATGGGGACACCACCGAGAGATACGCAGTATTTT
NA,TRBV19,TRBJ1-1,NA,CASTPTGRAWTEAFF,TGTGCCAGTACCCCGACAGGCCGGGCGTGGACTGAAGCTTTCTTT
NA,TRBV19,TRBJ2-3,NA,CASRDTDTQYF,TGTGCCAGCCGAGATACAGATACGCAGTATTTT
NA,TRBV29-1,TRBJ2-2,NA,CASLPLAGELFF,TGCGCGTCACTCCCCCTCGCCGGGGAGCTGTTTTTT
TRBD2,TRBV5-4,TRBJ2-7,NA,CASSESLAGYEQYF,TGTGCCAGCAGCGAGTCGCTAGCGGGCTACGAGCAGTACTTC
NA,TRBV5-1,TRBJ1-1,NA,CASSLGANTEAFF,TGCGCCAGCAGCTTGGGGGCGAACACTGAAGCTTTCTTT
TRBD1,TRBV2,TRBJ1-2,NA,CASSPTGDPGYTF,TGTGCCAGCAGTCCTACAGGGGACCCTGGCTACACCTTC
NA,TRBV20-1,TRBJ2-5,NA,CSASNGETQYF,TGCAGTGCTAGTAACGGGGAGACCCAGTACTTC
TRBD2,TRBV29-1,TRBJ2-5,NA,CSVEGSGRTETQYF,TGCAGCGTTGAGGGTAGCGGGAGGACAGAGACCCAGTACTTC
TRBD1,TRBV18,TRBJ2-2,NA,CASSQDRTNTGELFF,TGTGCCAGCTCGCAGGACAGGACGAACACCGGGGAGCTGTTTTTT
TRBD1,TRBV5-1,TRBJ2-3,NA,CASSADRGTDTQYF,TGCGCCAGCAGCGCGGACAGGGGCACAGATACGCAGTATTTT
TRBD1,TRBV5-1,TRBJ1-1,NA,CASSLGGTGVGAFF,TGCGCCAGCAGCTTGGGAGGGACAGGGGTAGGAGCTTTCTTT
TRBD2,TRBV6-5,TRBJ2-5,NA,CASSSSGRAETQYF,TGTGCCAGCAGCTCTAGCGGGAGGGCGGAGACCCAGTACTTC
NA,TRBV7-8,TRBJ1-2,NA,CASSLGSEGSGYTF,TGTGCCAGCAGCTTAGGGTCGGAGGGGAGCGGCTACACCTTC
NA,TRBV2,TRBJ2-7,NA,CASSPDSFYEQYF,TGTGCCAGCAGTCCTGACAGTTTCTACGAGCAGTACTTC
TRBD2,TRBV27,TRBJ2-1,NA,CASSFPGGYNEQFF,TGTGCCAGCAGTTTTCCGGGGGGCTACAATGAGCAGTTCTTC
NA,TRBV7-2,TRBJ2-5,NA,CASSPRETQYF,TGTGCCAGCAGCCCACGGGAGACCCAGTACTTC
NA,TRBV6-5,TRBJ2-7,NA,CASSLGQSYEQYF,TGTGCCAGCAGCCTTGGACAAAGCTACGAGCAGTACTTC
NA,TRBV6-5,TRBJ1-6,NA,CASSYSRGSYNSPLHF,TGTGCCAGCAGTTACTCGAGGGGGTCCTATAATTCACCCCTCCACTTT
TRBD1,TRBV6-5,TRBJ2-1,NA,CASRKQGSVRNEQFF,TGTGCCAGCAGAAAACAGGGGAGTGTGAGGAATGAGCAGTTCTTC
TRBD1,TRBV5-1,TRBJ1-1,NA,CASSFAGQGFLGSTEAFF,TGCGCCAGCAGCTTCGCGGGACAGGGATTCTTAGGGAGTACTGAAGCTTTCTTT
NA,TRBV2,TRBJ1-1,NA,CASTREGGGTEAFF,TGTGCCAGCACCCGGGAAGGCGGTGGCACTGAAGCTTTCTTT
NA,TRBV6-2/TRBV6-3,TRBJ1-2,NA,CASSTGGSSYGYTF,TGTGCCAGCAGCACGGGGGGGTCTTCCTATGGCTACACCTTC
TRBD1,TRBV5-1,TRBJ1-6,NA,CASSLDRGDSPLHF,TGCGCCAGCAGCCTTGACAGGGGTGATTCACCCCTCCACTTT
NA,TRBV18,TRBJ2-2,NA,CASSLAGNTGELFF,TGTGCCAGCTCACTGGCAGGTAACACCGGGGAGCTGTTTTTT
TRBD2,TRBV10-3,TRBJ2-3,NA,CAISESGRGTDTQYF,TGTGCCATCAGTGAAAGCGGGAGAGGCACAGATACGCAGTATTTT
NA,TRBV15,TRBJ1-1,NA,CATSRDPPGGVNTEAFF,TGTGCCACCAGCAGAGATCCCCCGGGGGGGGTGAACACTGAAGCTTTCTTT
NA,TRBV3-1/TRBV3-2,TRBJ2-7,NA,CASSQAGSNSYEQYF,TGTGCCAGCAGCCAAGCTGGCAGTAACTCCTACGAGCAGTACTTC
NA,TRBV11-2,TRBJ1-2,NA,CASSLGGVNYGYTF,TGTGCCAGCAGCTTAGGGGGAGTTAACTATGGCTACACCTTC
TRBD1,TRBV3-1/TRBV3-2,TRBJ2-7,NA,CASSSRAGGIEQYF,TGTGCCAGCAGCTCGCGGGCAGGGGGAATCGAGCAGTACTTC
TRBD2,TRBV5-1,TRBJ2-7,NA,CASSPTGGYEQYF,TGCGCCAGCAGCCCTACGGGGGGCTACGAGCAGTACTTC